The 21 T cell receptor beta chains listed next were all sequenced from one sample in a study of cytomegalovirus exposure and HLA in healthy donors. The PCR was carried out with 60 Vbeta primers and 13 Jbeta primers. Repertoires were generated with immunoSEQ multiplex PCR, while TCRdb's copy carries only in-frame clones and drops some. The sample includes over 110,000 clones. Material: PBMCs. The receptors stem from a male donor in good health and CMV-seronegative.

The chain employs TRBV19 and TRBJ1-5; TRBD1 might be the D (6 bases). Germline loops: CDR1 LNHDA, CDR2 SQIVND (reference sequence). The CDR3 has 15 amino acids. The V end was cut by 7 bases, the J end by 3 bases, with 16 bases between. CDR3 bases: TGTGCCAGTATGGCGAAACAGGGTTTCAATCAGCCCCAGCATTTT. Translated, it gives CASMAKQGFNQPQHF.

About this clone: Germline is not matched at one junction end, which may reflect a read error. The sample has other DNA sequences that encode this CDR3 too. The rearrangement joins TRBV5-6 to TRBJ2-3; 10 bases map to TRBD2. CDR1 is SGHDT, CDR2 YYEEEE, per germline. The CDR3 runs to 15 residues. CDR3 loop: CASSSSSGSPDTQYF. In DNA form, the CDR3 reads TGCGCCAGCAGCAGTTCTAGCGGGAGCCCCGATACGCAGTATTTT. Full variable domain (rest looked up from reference TRBV5-6 and TRBJ2-3): DAGVTQSPTHLIKTRGQQVTLRCSPKSGHDTVSWYQQALGQGPQFIFQYYEEEERQRGNFPDRFSGHQFPNYSSELNVNALLLGDSALYLCASSSSSGSPDTQYFGPGTRLTVL.

The J gene is TRBJ1-2, the V gene TRBV4-3, with TRBD1 matching 11 bases. This CDR3 has 16 residues. V lost 4 bases and J lost 4; bases outside the gene matches: 8. Germline V CDR1 and CDR2: LGHNA, YSLEER. The CDR3 DNA reads as TGCGCCAGCAGCCCAGATTCCGGGACAGGGGGCTATGGCTACACCTTC. It translates to CASSPDSGTGGYGYTF.

To note about this clone: Additional DNA sequences in this sample encode the identical CDR3. The chain recombines TRBV6-5 with TRBJ1-1; possible D gene TRBD1, 5 bases. This CDR3 has 14 residues. V lost 5 bases and J lost 0, with 10 bases in between. The germline gives CDR1 MNHEY, CDR2 SVGAGI. The CDR3 DNA reads TGTGCCAGCAGTCCCGGGGGACTGAACACTGAAGCTTTCTTT. It yields the protein CASSPGGLNTEAFF.

This chain uses TRBV6-6 with TRBJ1-1, with TRBD1 matching over 8 bases. The germline CDR1 and CDR2 sequences are MNHNY and SVGAGI (reference sequence). The CDR3 spans 14 residues. The junction had 6 bases not matched to a gene; V was cut back by 3 bases and J by 6 bases. CDR3 bases: TGTGCCAGCAGTTATGCACAGGGGGTTTCTGAAGCTTTCTTT. Its translation is CASSYAQGVSEAFF.

The chain employs TRBV19 and TRBJ2-7, with D perhaps TRBD2 (6 bases). V shed 4 bases and J shed 2 bases, with 12 bases lying between them. The CDR3 is 14 amino acids. From germline, CDR1 is LNHDA and CDR2 SQIVND (reference sequence). CDR3 sequence: CASSRGGAPYEQYF. CDR3 bases: TGTGCCAGTAGTAGGGGAGGCGCACCCTACGAGCAGTACTTC.

This chain uses TRBV2 with TRBJ2-7, with D possibly TRBD2 on 5 matching bases. Looked up from germline, CDR1 is SNHLY and CDR2 is FYNNEI. This CDR3 is 14 amino acids long. Trimming cost V 0 bases and J 4 bases, with 10 bases left between them. The DNA of the CDR3 is TGTGCCAGCAGTGAAGCTCCCCCGGGATACGAGCAGTACTTC. It codes for CASSEAPPGYEQYF.

The V call is TRBV11-2, the J call TRBJ2-7, with 7 bases matching TRBD2. Germline lookup yields CDR1 SGHAT and CDR2 FQNNGV. This CDR3 spans 18 amino acids. V shed 5 bases and J 3 bases; nucleotides not matched to a gene: 19. Here the CDR3 reads CASSRNFGASGTFYEQYF. CDR3 nucleotide sequence: TGTGCCAGCAGCCGAAATTTCGGGGCTAGCGGTACCTTCTACGAGCAGTACTTC.

The V and J genes are TRBV18 and TRBJ1-2, with 11 bases fitting TRBD1. This CDR3 contains 16 residues. Germline values: CDR1 KGHSH, CDR2 LQKENI. The V and J ends lost 3 bases and 6 bases, in that order; junction bases with no gene match: 9. This CDR3 reads CASSPDPRTGGNGYTF. The DNA of the CDR3 is TGTGCCAGCTCACCCGACCCTCGGACAGGGGGCAATGGCTACACCTTC.

This rearrangement joins TRBV7-9 to TRBJ1-1, with unresolved D. In germline, CDR1 is SEHNR, CDR2 FQNEAQ (reference sequence). The CDR3 covers 13 residues. V was cut by 4 bases and J by 3 bases, with 9 bases left in between. The CDR3 region is CASSYTQDTEAFF. CDR3 bases: TGTGCCAGCAGCTATACTCAGGACACTGAAGCTTTCTTT.

V is TRBV7-6 and J is TRBJ1-1; 7 bases are a match to TRBD1. From germline, CDR1 is SGHVS and CDR2 FNYEAQ. The CDR3 has 14 residues. V trimming: 1 base; J trimming: 1 base; junction bases outside the gene matches: 0. The CDR3 DNA reads as TGTGCCAGCAGCTTAGGGACAGGGAACACTGAAGCTTTCTTT. Translating it yields CASSLGTGNTEAFF.

This rearrangement joins TRBV5-1 to TRBJ2-6, with 8 bases matching TRBD1. Germline CDR1 reads SGHRS; CDR2 reads YFSETQ. The V and J ends lost 2 bases and 4 bases, in that order; junction bases with no gene match: 11. CDR3 length: 18 amino acids. CDR3 nucleotide sequence: TGCGCCAGCAGCTTATCACCCTGGACAGGGTCCGGGGCCAACGTCCTGACTTTC. Translating gives CASSLSPWTGSGANVLTF. Full variable domain (rest looked up from reference TRBV5-1 and TRBJ2-6): KAGVTQTPRYLIKTRGQQVTLSCSPISGHRSVSWYQQTPGQGLQFLFEYFSETQRNKGNFPGRFSGRQFSNSRSEMNVSTLELGDSALYLCASSLSPWTGSGANVLTFGAGSRLTVL.

This chain uses TRBV7-3 with TRBJ2-7; the match to TRBD2 covers 8 bases. V shed 2 bases, J shed 0 bases, and the junction held 3 bases outside the gene matches. Germline assignment: CDR1 SGHTA and CDR2 FQGTGA. CDR3 length: 15 residues. CDR3 nucleotides: TGTGCCAGCAGCTTATCGGGGGGGGCCTCCTACGAGCAGTACTTC. Translated: CASSLSGGASYEQYF. Drawing the rest from reference TRBV7-3 and TRBJ2-7, the complete variable domain is GAGVSQTPSNKVTEKGKYVELRCDPISGHTALYWYRQSLGQGPEFLIYFQGTGAADDSGLPNDRFFAVRPEGSVSTLKIQRTERGDSAVYLCASSLSGGASYEQYFGPGTRLTVT.

The chain has TRBV18 and TRBJ1-6; a possible D gene is TRBD1 (5 bases). Trimming took off 3 bases at V and 8 bases at J, with 14 bases between the two ends. Germline assignment: CDR1 KGHSH and CDR2 LQKENI. The CDR3 spans 15 residues. The CDR3 loop is CASSPATGTDSPLHF. The CDR3 DNA sequence: TGTGCCAGCTCACCGGCCACCGGGACTGATTCACCCCTCCACTTT. The full variable domain, in which reference TRBV18 and TRBJ1-6 provide the parts outside the CDR3, is NAGVMQNPRHLVRRRGQEARLRCSPMKGHSHVYWYRQLPEEGLKFMVYLQKENIIDESGMPKERFSAEFPKEGPSILRIQQVVRGDSAAYFCASSPATGTDSPLHFGNGTRLTVT.

This chain joins TRBV14 and TRBJ1-1; tentatively, D is TRBD1 (5 bases). V shed 4 bases and J shed 3 bases, with 18 bases lying between them. The CDR3 length is 16 residues. Germline loops: CDR1 SGHDN, CDR2 FVKESK. CDR3 in DNA: TGTGCCAGCAGCCGAGTGTTGGGCAGGGTTGACACTGAAGCTTTCTTT. It yields the protein CASSRVLGRVDTEAFF.

The chain employs TRBV30 and TRBJ1-6; 10 nucleotides agree with TRBD1. Losses at the gene ends were 7 bases for V and 9 bases for J; bases not matched to a gene: 6. The CDR3 covers 13 residues. Germline V gene data show CDR1 as GTSNPN and CDR2 as SVGIG (reference sequence). The DNA of the CDR3 is TGTGCCTCCCTGACAGGGGGCTTTTCACCCCTCCACTTT. Translation gives CASLTGGFSPLHF.

Details on this clone: The junction does not match germline at one end; this may be a read error. This chain connects TRBV7-7 to TRBJ2-2, with D maybe TRBD2 (6 bases). The CDR3 length is 14 residues. CDR1 and CDR2 from the germline V gene are SSHAT and FNYEAQ (reference sequence). CDR3: CASSPAAGSGELFF. The CDR3 bases are TGTGCTAGCAGTCCCGCTGCGGGATCCGGGGAGCTGTTTTTT. Full variable domain (rest looked up from reference TRBV7-7 and TRBJ2-2): GAGVSQSPRYKVTKRGQDVTLRCDPISSHATLYWYQQALGQGPEFLTYFNYEAQPDKSGLPSDRFSAERPEGSISTLTIQRTEQRDSAMYRCASSPAAGSGELFFGEGSRLTVL.

The CDR3, as DNA: TGCGCCAGCAGCCCCCAGACAGTGAACACTGAAGCTTTCTTT. Its protein is CASSPQTVNTEAFF. The chain employs TRBV5-1 and TRBJ1-1; tentatively, D is TRBD1 (5 bases). V lost 4 bases, J lost 0 bases, and 10 bases lay in between. Germline assignment: CDR1 SGHRS and CDR2 YFSETQ. The CDR3 is 14 residues long.

The J gene is TRBJ2-1, the V gene TRBV6-1; 7 bases fit TRBD1. The germline CDR1 and CDR2 sequences are MNHNS and SASEGT. The length of the CDR3 is 15 residues. V dropped 7 bases and J dropped 1; count of bases not matched to a gene: 7. Here the CDR3 reads CASTIQGESYNEQFF. In DNA, the CDR3 is TGTGCCAGCACTATCCAGGGGGAGTCCTACAATGAGCAGTTCTTC.

The V and J genes are TRBV9 and TRBJ1-5; D possibly corresponds to TRBD1 (5 bases). Germline V gives CDR1 SGDLS, CDR2 YYNGEE. Trimming took off 0 bases at V and 3 bases at J, with 10 bases between the two ends. This CDR3 contains 15 residues. The CDR3 reads CASSVAGSNNQPQHF. In DNA form, the CDR3 reads TGTGCCAGCAGCGTAGCAGGGTCGAACAATCAGCCCCAGCATTTT.

The chain couples TRBV7-9 to TRBJ2-3, with D hard to call. The CDR3 runs to 13 residues. V lost 0 bases to trimming and J lost 4 bases, with 5 bases between them. Germline V CDR1 and CDR2: SEHNR, FQNEAQ (reference sequence). The chain's CDR3 is CASSLALSDTQYF. The CDR3 DNA is TGTGCCAGCAGCTTAGCACTGTCAGATACGCAGTATTTT.